The 16 T cell receptor beta chains given below trace back to one sample, sequenced in a study of cytomegalovirus exposure and HLA in healthy donors. The primer mix had 60 Vbeta and 13 Jbeta primers. Clones were read by immunoSEQ multiplex PCR, and TCRdb kept only the in-frame ones, dropping some. The sample lists around 190,000 clones, about 80% seen once, with under 2% in the top ten. The sample taken for sequencing was PBMCs. Every receptor here comes from a man aged 25-40 years in good health and CMV-seronegative.

This rearrangement joins TRBV29-1 to TRBJ1-2, with 11 bases lining up with TRBD1. In germline, CDR1 is SQVTM, CDR2 ANQGSEA. Trimming at V came to 3 bases and at J to 14 bases, leaving 11 bases not matched to a gene. CDR3 length: 13 amino acids. CDR3 region: CSVELIGQGALTF. CDR3 bases: TGCAGCGTTGAGCTTATTGGACAGGGGGCGTTAACCTTC.

The V call is TRBV28, the J call TRBJ2-7, with 7 bases that match TRBD1. This CDR3 has 15 amino acids. Germline CDR1 is MDHEN and CDR2 is SYDVKM. V lost 2 bases and J lost 6; bases outside the gene matches: 10. This chain's CDR3 is CASSLRRTGVGEQYF. The CDR3 coding sequence is TGTGCCAGCAGTTTACGCCGCACAGGGGTGGGCGAGCAGTACTTC.

This clone was counted a single time. This sequence joins TRBV7-9 and TRBJ2-7, with 9 positions matching TRBD1. This CDR3 comprises 15 residues. The germline gives CDR1 SEHNR, CDR2 FQNEAQ (reference sequence). V dropped 5 bases and J dropped 1; count of bases not matched to a gene: 6. CDR3 sequence: CASSPHDRGSYEQYF. The DNA of the CDR3 is TGTGCCAGCAGCCCACACGACAGGGGGTCCTACGAGCAGTACTTC.

This clone appeared a few times. CDR3 in DNA: TGTGCCAGCAGTGTCTCCGGGACAGGGCTCTACGAGCAGTACTTC. Translation: CASSVSGTGLYEQYF. The chain links TRBV6-1 to TRBJ2-7, with 9 bases matching TRBD1. CDR1 and CDR2 from the germline V gene are MNHNS and SASEGT. The V gene end was trimmed by 4 bases and the J gene end by 3 bases; junction bases not matched to a gene: 7. This CDR3 comprises 15 residues.

The chain employs TRBV10-3 and TRBJ1-2; TRBD1 is a possible D gene (6 bases). CDR3 length: 15 residues. CDR1 and CDR2 (germline): ENHRY, SYGVKD. Between the trimmed V and J ends, which lost 0 bases and 6 bases, there was a span of 14 bases. CDR3 sequence (DNA): TGTGCCATCAGTGAGTCGCCGGCAGGGGATGATGGCTACACCTTC. Translation: CAISESPAGDDGYTF.

This clone occurred once. The rearrangement links TRBV7-2 to TRBJ1-1; D perhaps matches TRBD1 (5 bases). Germline CDR1 SGHTA, CDR2 FQGNSA. The germline V and J ends were trimmed by 5 bases and 1 base, with 14 bases remaining between them. The CDR3 has 15 residues. CDR3 coding DNA: TGTGCCAGCAGCCATACAAGGGGCCGGAACACTGAAGCTTTCTTT. Protein: CASSHTRGRNTEAFF.

This clone occurred a few times. This sequence joins TRBV27 and TRBJ2-7; D is undetermined. This CDR3 is built from 11 residues. The germline gives CDR1 MNHEY, CDR2 SMNVEV (reference sequence). The V end lost 7 bases, the J end lost 3 bases, and 7 bases lay between the germline ends. The DNA of the CDR3 is TGTGCCAGCATAAAAAACTACGAGCAGTACTTC. It is translated as CASIKNYEQYF.

The CDR3 is CASSARGFVNTEAFF. CDR3 in DNA: TGTGCCAGCAGCGCCAGGGGTTTCGTGAACACTGAAGCTTTCTTT. The J gene is TRBJ1-1, the V gene TRBV5-4, with D possibly being TRBD1 (6 bases). CDR3 length: 15 amino acids. The V gene lost 4 bases and the J gene lost 0 bases, with 13 bases spanning the gap. The V gene's germline CDR1 is SGHNT and CDR2 YYREEE (reference sequence).

The chain is built from TRBV7-8 and TRBJ2-6; D call uncertain. Per the germline V gene, CDR1 is SGHVS and CDR2 is FQNEAQ. The CDR3 contains 16 residues. Trimming pared 1 base from V and 2 bases from J, leaving 9 bases between. The chain's CDR3 is CASSLGAGTGANVLTF. DNA of the CDR3: TGTGCCAGCAGCTTAGGAGCAGGTACTGGGGCCAACGTCCTGACTTTC.

This clone has a handful of counts. CDR3 sequence: CASRLQGAGNTIYF. Written as DNA, the CDR3 is TGTGCCAGCAGGCTACAGGGGGCAGGAAACACCATATATTTT. This chain connects TRBV2 to TRBJ1-3; 9 bases match TRBD1. With V trimmed by 6 bases and J by 4 bases, 4 bases remained unmatched. The germline V gene has CDR1 SNHLY and CDR2 FYNNEI. This CDR3 has 14 amino acids.

The chain carries TRBV4-1 and TRBJ2-1; D may be TRBD1 (5 bases). The CDR3 runs to 16 residues. V lost 1 base to trimming and J lost 3 bases, with 13 bases between them. Germline loops: CDR1 MGHRA, CDR2 YSYEKL. The CDR3 is CASSQGITGVYNEQFF. In DNA form, the CDR3 reads TGCGCCAGCAGCCAAGGGATAACAGGAGTCTACAATGAGCAGTTCTTC.

The chain joins TRBV19 to TRBJ2-3, with TRBD2 identical over 7 bases. CDR1 is LNHDA and CDR2 is SQIVND in the germline V gene (reference sequence). Trimming took 5 bases from V and 1 from J; bases not matched to a gene: 9. The length of the CDR3 is 16 residues. CDR3 bases: TGTGCCAGTAGTCACCTCGGGGCGGGAGGCACAGATACGCAGTATTTT. Translated, it gives CASSHLGAGGTDTQYF.

This chain connects TRBV4-2 to TRBJ2-1, with D perhaps matching TRBD2 (6 bases). V was pared by 0 bases and J by 4 bases, with 22 bases between. From germline, CDR1 is LGHNA and CDR2 YNFKEQ. The CDR3 totals 19 residues. This CDR3 is CASSQDRTSGSGPYNEQFF. The CDR3 DNA follows: TGTGCCAGCAGCCAAGATCGCACGTCGGGTAGCGGACCTTACAATGAGCAGTTCTTC.

This chain connects TRBV10-1 to TRBJ2-1; TRBD2 is a possible D gene (5 bases). This CDR3 is 16 amino acids long. Germline V gives CDR1 WNHNN, CDR2 SYGVQD (reference sequence). V dropped 3 bases and J dropped 6 bases, with 18 bases sitting between them. CDR3 region: CASSEVGSLRLNEQFF. CDR3 coding DNA: TGCGCCAGCAGTGAAGTGGGGAGTCTGCGGCTCAATGAGCAGTTCTTC.

The rearrangement uses TRBV15 and TRBJ2-7, with TRBD1 matching 7 bases. The CDR3 sequence is 14 residues long. In germline, CDR1 is LNHNV, CDR2 YYDKDF (reference sequence). V lost 7 bases, J lost 1 base, and 7 bases stayed unmatched. The CDR3 protein is CATKGTEESYEQYF. The CDR3 bases are TGTGCCACCAAGGGGACAGAGGAGTCCTACGAGCAGTACTTC.

The rearrangement links TRBV19 to TRBJ2-1, with D possibly being TRBD1 (6 bases). The V gene's germline CDR1 is LNHDA and CDR2 SQIVND (reference sequence). This CDR3 contains 15 residues. V lost 10 bases to trimming and J lost 4 bases, with 20 bases between them. CDR3 loop: CATMGAGYSYNEQFF. As DNA, the CDR3 is TGTGCCACCATGGGGGCGGGCTACTCATACAATGAGCAGTTCTTC. Based on the CDR3 plus reference TRBV19 and TRBJ2-1, the full variable domain is DGGITQSPKYLFRKEGQNVTLSCEQNLNHDAMYWYRQDPGQGLRLIYYSQIVNDFQKGDIAEGYSVSREKKESFPLTVTSAQKNPTAFYLCATMGAGYSYNEQFFGPGTRLTVL.